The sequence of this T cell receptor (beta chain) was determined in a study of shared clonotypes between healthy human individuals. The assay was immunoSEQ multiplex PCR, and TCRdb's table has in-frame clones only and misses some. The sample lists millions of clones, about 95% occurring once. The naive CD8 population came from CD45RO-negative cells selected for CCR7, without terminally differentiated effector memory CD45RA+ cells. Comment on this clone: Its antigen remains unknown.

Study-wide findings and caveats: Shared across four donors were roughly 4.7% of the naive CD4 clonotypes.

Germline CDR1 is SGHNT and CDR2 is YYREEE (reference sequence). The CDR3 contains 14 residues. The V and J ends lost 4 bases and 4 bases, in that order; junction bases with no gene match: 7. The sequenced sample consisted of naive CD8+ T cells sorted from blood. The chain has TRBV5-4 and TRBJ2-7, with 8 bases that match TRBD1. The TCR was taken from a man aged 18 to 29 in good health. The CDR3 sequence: CASSPQDREYEQYF. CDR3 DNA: TGTGCCAGCAGCCCCCAGGACAGGGAATACGAGCAGTACTTC.